These T cell receptor beta chains were read from a single sample in a study of blood T cell repertoires in COVID-19. Some clones are missing from TCRdb's copy, which holds only in-frame ones; the method was immunoSEQ multiplex PCR. The sample contains about 300,000 clones, 65% to 90% of which appear only once. The source material was PBMCs or T cells enriched from blood (not recorded which). Every receptor here comes from a man aged 25 to 40 who had recovered from COVID-19. Both conserved end residues are part of each CDR3. Each record gives: D gene, clone size, V gene, J gene, CDR3 protein, CDR3 DNA. D genes are given only for firm matches. Only part of the rows carry a size: once, few, many, or a class if the clone is expanded.

D gene: .; clone size: .; V gene: TRBV30; J gene: TRBJ1-3; CDR3 protein: CAWSPGSYSGNTIYF; CDR3 DNA: TGTGCCTGGAGTCCCGGGTCCTACTCTGGAAACACCATATATTTT
D gene: TRBD1; clone size: .; V gene: TRBV5-1; J gene: TRBJ2-2; CDR3 protein: CASSKGQGVGELFF; CDR3 DNA: TGCGCCAGCAGCAAGGGACAGGGGGTCGGGGAGCTGTTTTTT
D gene: .; clone size: .; V gene: TRBV10-2; J gene: TRBJ1-4; CDR3 protein: CASSESMFRGNEKLFF; CDR3 DNA: TGCGCCAGCAGTGAGTCGATGTTCCGGGGGAATGAAAAACTGTTTTTT
D gene: TRBD1; clone size: .; V gene: TRBV2; J gene: TRBJ1-6; CDR3 protein: CARSTSGTGGSPLHF; CDR3 DNA: TGTGCCAGGAGTACGTCCGGGACAGGGGGTTCACCCCTCCACTTT
D gene: .; clone size: .; V gene: TRBV28; J gene: TRBJ1-6; CDR3 protein: CASNTPNQGGIRNSPLHF; CDR3 DNA: TGTGCCAGCAACACCCCAAACCAGGGTGGGATACGTAATTCACCCCTCCACTTT
D gene: .; clone size: .; V gene: TRBV18; J gene: TRBJ1-4; CDR3 protein: CASSPGLEEKLFF; CDR3 DNA: TGTGCCAGCTCACCCGGGTTGGAAGAAAAACTGTTTTTT
D gene: TRBD2; clone size: once; V gene: TRBV27; J gene: TRBJ2-7; CDR3 protein: CASSLAPGLGSYEQYF; CDR3 DNA: TGTGCCAGCAGTCTGGCTCCGGGACTAGGGTCATACGAGCAGTACTTC
D gene: .; clone size: .; V gene: TRBV24-1; J gene: TRBJ2-1; CDR3 protein: CATSDLTAGYNEQFF; CDR3 DNA: TGTGCCACCAGTGATTTGACGGCAGGTTACAATGAGCAGTTCTTC
D gene: .; clone size: .; V gene: TRBV27; J gene: TRBJ1-5; CDR3 protein: CASSFSGNQPQHF; CDR3 DNA: TGTGCCAGCAGTTTTTCGGGGAATCAGCCCCAGCATTTT
D gene: .; clone size: .; V gene: TRBV7-9; J gene: TRBJ1-1; CDR3 protein: CASSFSGHTEAFF; CDR3 DNA: TGTGCCAGCAGCTTTTCAGGGCACACTGAAGCTTTCTTT
D gene: TRBD1; clone size: .; V gene: TRBV24-1; J gene: TRBJ1-1; CDR3 protein: CATSDTGGKDTEAFF; CDR3 DNA: TGTGCCACCAGTGACACAGGGGGCAAGGACACTGAAGCTTTCTTT
D gene: .; clone size: .; V gene: TRBV6-5; J gene: TRBJ2-7; CDR3 protein: CASSYSRQIYEQYF; CDR3 DNA: TGTGCCAGCAGTTACTCTAGACAGATTTACGAGCAGTACTTC
D gene: .; clone size: .; V gene: TRBV5-1; J gene: TRBJ2-7; CDR3 protein: CASSLVVSPYEQYF; CDR3 DNA: TGCGCCAGCAGCTTGGTCGTTTCCCCCTACGAGCAGTACTTC
D gene: .; clone size: .; V gene: TRBV11-1; J gene: TRBJ2-1; CDR3 protein: CASSPGGLNEQFF; CDR3 DNA: TGTGCCAGCAGCCCAGGGGGACTCAATGAGCAGTTCTTC
D gene: .; clone size: .; V gene: TRBV5-1; J gene: TRBJ2-2; CDR3 protein: CASSLLRANTGELFF; CDR3 DNA: TGCGCCAGCAGCTTGCTCAGGGCGAACACCGGGGAGCTGTTTTTT
D gene: TRBD1; clone size: .; V gene: TRBV4-1; J gene: TRBJ1-2; CDR3 protein: CASSQRTGSYGYTF; CDR3 DNA: TGCGCCAGCAGCCAACGGACAGGGAGCTATGGCTACACCTTC
D gene: .; clone size: .; V gene: TRBV19; J gene: TRBJ2-3; CDR3 protein: CASSPRGDTQYF; CDR3 DNA: TGTGCCAGTAGTCCTAGGGGAGATACGCAGTATTTT
D gene: .; clone size: .; V gene: TRBV5-1; J gene: TRBJ2-1; CDR3 protein: CASSPLGGEQFF; CDR3 DNA: TGCGCCAGCAGTCCATTGGGGGGTGAGCAGTTCTTC
D gene: TRBD1; clone size: .; V gene: TRBV5-4; J gene: TRBJ2-1; CDR3 protein: CASSETGLVQFF; CDR3 DNA: TGTGCCAGCAGCGAGACAGGGTTGGTGCAGTTCTTC
D gene: .; clone size: few; V gene: TRBV7-6; J gene: TRBJ2-7; CDR3 protein: CASSPLASYEQYF; CDR3 DNA: TGTGCCAGCAGTCCCCTAGCCTCCTACGAGCAGTACTTC
D gene: .; clone size: once; V gene: TRBV7-6; J gene: TRBJ2-7; CDR3 protein: CASSAASSPNYEQYF; CDR3 DNA: TGTGCCAGCAGCGCGGCCTCGAGCCCGAACTACGAGCAGTACTTC
D gene: .; clone size: .; V gene: TRBV15; J gene: TRBJ1-5; CDR3 protein: CATSPQSRQPQHF; CDR3 DNA: TGTGCCACCAGCCCACAGTCCCGTCAGCCCCAGCATTTT
D gene: TRBD2; clone size: few; V gene: TRBV6-5; J gene: TRBJ2-7; CDR3 protein: CASSPRGGSYEQYF; CDR3 DNA: TGTGCCAGCAGTCCCCGGGGGGGGTCGTACGAGCAGTACTTC
D gene: TRBD1; clone size: .; V gene: TRBV18; J gene: TRBJ2-7; CDR3 protein: CASSPGQGLHEQYF; CDR3 DNA: TGTGCCAGCTCTCCCGGACAGGGTCTCCACGAGCAGTACTTC
D gene: TRBD1; clone size: .; V gene: TRBV6-4; J gene: TRBJ1-1; CDR3 protein: CASSPGTGQATEAFF; CDR3 DNA: TGTGCCAGCAGTCCCGGGACAGGGCAGGCCACTGAAGCTTTCTTT
D gene: .; clone size: .; V gene: TRBV3-1/TRBV3-2; J gene: TRBJ2-2; CDR3 protein: CASSQGGEGELFF; CDR3 DNA: TGTGCCAGCAGCCAAGGGGGCGAGGGGGAGCTGTTTTTT
D gene: TRBD2; clone size: .; V gene: TRBV19; J gene: TRBJ2-5; CDR3 protein: CASSTPGRDETQYF; CDR3 DNA: TGTGCCAGTAGCACCCCAGGGAGGGACGAGACCCAGTACTTC
D gene: .; clone size: .; V gene: TRBV5-6; J gene: TRBJ1-1; CDR3 protein: CASSLGRQLMNTEAFF; CDR3 DNA: TGTGCCAGCAGCTTGGGGCGACAGCTTATGAACACTGAAGCTTTCTTT
D gene: .; clone size: .; V gene: TRBV10-2; J gene: TRBJ2-5; CDR3 protein: CASSETLGLETQYF; CDR3 DNA: TGCGCCAGCAGTGAAACGCTGGGGCTTGAGACCCAGTACTTC
D gene: .; clone size: .; V gene: TRBV6-5; J gene: TRBJ2-6; CDR3 protein: CASSRLDSGANVLTF; CDR3 DNA: TGTGCCAGCAGTCGACTGGACTCTGGGGCCAACGTCCTGACTTTC
D gene: .; clone size: .; V gene: TRBV30; J gene: TRBJ1-1; CDR3 protein: CAWSVNNLNTEAFF; CDR3 DNA: TGTGCCTGGAGTGTGAACAATCTGAACACTGAAGCTTTCTTT
D gene: TRBD1; clone size: .; V gene: TRBV6-5; J gene: TRBJ2-4; CDR3 protein: CASSSDRGRAKNIQYF; CDR3 DNA: TGTGCCAGCAGTTCGGACAGGGGCCGAGCCAAAAACATTCAGTACTTC
D gene: TRBD1; clone size: .; V gene: TRBV2; J gene: TRBJ1-1; CDR3 protein: CASMRQGHTEAFF; CDR3 DNA: TGTGCCAGCATGAGACAGGGCCACACTGAAGCTTTCTTT
D gene: TRBD2; clone size: .; V gene: TRBV3-1/TRBV3-2; J gene: TRBJ2-4; CDR3 protein: CASSVPGLAGAKNIQYF; CDR3 DNA: TGTGCCAGCAGCGTACCGGGACTAGCGGGGGCCAAAAACATTCAGTACTTC
D gene: .; clone size: .; V gene: TRBV7-9; J gene: TRBJ2-5; CDR3 protein: CASSGGETQYF; CDR3 DNA: TGTGCCAGCAGCGGCGGGGAGACCCAGTACTTC
D gene: TRBD1; clone size: .; V gene: TRBV7-9; J gene: TRBJ2-3; CDR3 protein: CASSPGTGSTDTQYF; CDR3 DNA: TGTGCCAGCAGCCCGGGGACAGGCAGCACAGATACGCAGTATTTT
D gene: TRBD1; clone size: few; V gene: TRBV11-3; J gene: TRBJ2-7; CDR3 protein: CASSLVRGPYEQYF; CDR3 DNA: TGTGCCAGCAGCTTAGTGAGGGGGCCCTACGAGCAGTACTTC
D gene: TRBD2; clone size: .; V gene: TRBV24-1; J gene: TRBJ2-1; CDR3 protein: CATSGLSGRSFNEQFF; CDR3 DNA: TGTGCCACCAGTGGCCTTAGCGGGAGGAGCTTCAATGAGCAGTTCTTC
D gene: TRBD1; clone size: .; V gene: TRBV25-1; J gene: TRBJ1-2; CDR3 protein: CASSELQGAGGYTF; CDR3 DNA: TGTGCCAGCAGTGAATTACAGGGGGCGGGAGGCTACACCTTC
D gene: TRBD1; clone size: once; V gene: TRBV5-1; J gene: TRBJ2-5; CDR3 protein: CASSLGDRAQETQYF; CDR3 DNA: TGCGCCAGCAGCTTGGGGGACAGGGCACAAGAGACCCAGTACTTC
D gene: TRBD1; clone size: .; V gene: TRBV5-1; J gene: TRBJ1-2; CDR3 protein: CASSLEGQGNYGYTF; CDR3 DNA: TGCGCCAGCAGCTTGGAGGGACAGGGTAACTATGGCTACACCTTC
D gene: TRBD1; clone size: .; V gene: TRBV27; J gene: TRBJ1-1; CDR3 protein: CASSVLDRGTKAFF; CDR3 DNA: TGTGCCAGCAGTGTACTGGACAGGGGCACCAAAGCTTTCTTT
D gene: .; clone size: .; V gene: TRBV27; J gene: TRBJ1-2; CDR3 protein: CASSWGPYYGYTF; CDR3 DNA: TGTGCCAGCAGTTGGGGGCCCTACTATGGCTACACCTTC
D gene: .; clone size: .; V gene: TRBV3-1/TRBV3-2; J gene: TRBJ2-7; CDR3 protein: CASSRNTQGGKQYF; CDR3 DNA: TGTGCCAGCAGCCGCAACACACAGGGGGGGAAGCAGTACTTC
D gene: .; clone size: .; V gene: TRBV12-3/TRBV12-4; J gene: TRBJ1-2; CDR3 protein: CASNPGQLYGYTF; CDR3 DNA: TGTGCCAGCAACCCGGGACAACTCTATGGCTACACCTTC
D gene: TRBD1; clone size: .; V gene: TRBV9; J gene: TRBJ1-6; CDR3 protein: CASSVETGDNSPLHF; CDR3 DNA: TGTGCCAGCAGCGTAGAGACAGGGGATAATTCACCCCTCCACTTT
D gene: TRBD1; clone size: .; V gene: TRBV15; J gene: TRBJ1-2; CDR3 protein: CATSRETGSEQGYTF; CDR3 DNA: TGTGCCACCAGCAGAGAGACAGGGTCGGAGCAGGGCTACACCTTC
D gene: .; clone size: .; V gene: TRBV9; J gene: TRBJ1-1; CDR3 protein: CASSIPGGADTEAFF; CDR3 DNA: TGTGCCAGCAGCATCCCCGGGGGGGCGGACACTGAAGCTTTCTTT
D gene: .; clone size: .; V gene: TRBV28; J gene: TRBJ1-1; CDR3 protein: CASSSTPGHLKAFF; CDR3 DNA: TGTGCCAGCAGTTCTACACCGGGACACCTAAAAGCTTTCTTT
D gene: TRBD2; clone size: .; V gene: TRBV3-1/TRBV3-2; J gene: TRBJ2-7; CDR3 protein: CASSPQAGAEYEQYF; CDR3 DNA: TGTGCCAGCAGCCCCCAAGCGGGGGCTGAATACGAGCAGTACTTC
D gene: .; clone size: .; V gene: TRBV5-1; J gene: TRBJ1-2; CDR3 protein: CASSLTAMGHGYTF; CDR3 DNA: TGCGCCAGCAGCTTAACAGCTATGGGTCACGGCTACACCTTC
D gene: .; clone size: .; V gene: TRBV18; J gene: TRBJ2-1; CDR3 protein: CASSPRGGDNEQFF; CDR3 DNA: TGTGCCAGCTCACCGCGGGGAGGAGACAATGAGCAGTTCTTC
D gene: .; clone size: .; V gene: TRBV5-1; J gene: TRBJ1-4; CDR3 protein: CASSLNIATNEKLFF; CDR3 DNA: TGCGCCAGCAGCTTAAATATTGCAACTAATGAAAAACTGTTTTTT
D gene: TRBD2; clone size: .; V gene: TRBV29-1; J gene: TRBJ2-2; CDR3 protein: CSVSGLASGRARKNTGELFF; CDR3 DNA: TGCAGCGTTTCGGGGCTAGCTAGCGGGAGGGCAAGGAAGAACACCGGGGAGCTGTTTTTT
D gene: .; clone size: .; V gene: TRBV30; J gene: TRBJ1-2; CDR3 protein: CASTVDRLYGYTF; CDR3 DNA: TGTGCCTCCACCGTCGACAGGCTCTATGGCTACACCTTC